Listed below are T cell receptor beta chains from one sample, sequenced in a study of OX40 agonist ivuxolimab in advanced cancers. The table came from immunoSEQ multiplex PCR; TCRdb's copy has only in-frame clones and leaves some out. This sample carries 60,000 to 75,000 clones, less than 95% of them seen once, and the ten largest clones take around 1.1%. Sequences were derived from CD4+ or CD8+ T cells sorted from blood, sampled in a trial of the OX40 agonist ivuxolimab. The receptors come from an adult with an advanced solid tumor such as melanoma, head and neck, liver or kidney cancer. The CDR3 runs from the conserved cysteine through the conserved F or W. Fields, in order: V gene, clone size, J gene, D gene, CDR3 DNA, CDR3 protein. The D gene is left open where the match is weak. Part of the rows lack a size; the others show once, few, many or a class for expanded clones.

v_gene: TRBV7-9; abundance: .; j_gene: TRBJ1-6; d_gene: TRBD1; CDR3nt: TGTGCCAGCAGCCTCCGGTTGGGACAGGGAAATTCACCCCTCCACTTT; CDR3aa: CASSLRLGQGNSPLHF
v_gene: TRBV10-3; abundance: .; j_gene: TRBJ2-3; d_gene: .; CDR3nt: TGTGCCACCGGGAAACTAGCCGGCACAGATACGCAGTATTTT; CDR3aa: CATGKLAGTDTQYF
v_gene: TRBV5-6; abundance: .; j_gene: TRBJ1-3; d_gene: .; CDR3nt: TGTGCCAGCAGCTGGCGGTCCTCTGGAAACACCATATATTTT; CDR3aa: CASSWRSSGNTIYF
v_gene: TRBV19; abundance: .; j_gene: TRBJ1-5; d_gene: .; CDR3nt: TGTGCCAGTACAGGAGGACGTCAGCCCCAGCATTTT; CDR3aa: CASTGGRQPQHF
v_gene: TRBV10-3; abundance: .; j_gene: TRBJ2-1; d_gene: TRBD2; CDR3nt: TGTGCCATCAGCCTTACTAGCGGGGGGAACAATGAGCAGTTCTTC; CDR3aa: CAISLTSGGNNEQFF
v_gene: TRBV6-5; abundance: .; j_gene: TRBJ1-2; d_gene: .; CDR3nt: TGTGCCAGCACCCCGACCCCCCCCGGGGGTGGCTACACCTTC; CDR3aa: CASTPTPPGGGYTF
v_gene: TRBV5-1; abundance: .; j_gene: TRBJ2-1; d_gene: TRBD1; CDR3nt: TGCGCCAGCAGCAGCCGGGACAGCGGAGTCGATGAGCAGTTCTTC; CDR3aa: CASSSRDSGVDEQFF
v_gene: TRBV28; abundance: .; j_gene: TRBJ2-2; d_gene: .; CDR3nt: TGTGCCGCGACGGATACGAACACCGGGGAGCTGTTTTTT; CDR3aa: CAATDTNTGELFF
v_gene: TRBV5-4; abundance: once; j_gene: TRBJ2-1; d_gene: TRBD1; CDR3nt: TGTGCCAGCAGCCCATCCGGACAGGCTAACAATGAGCAGTTCTTC; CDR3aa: CASSPSGQANNEQFF
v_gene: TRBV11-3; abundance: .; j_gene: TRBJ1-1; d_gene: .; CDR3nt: TGTGCCAGCAGCTTGTCAGGGTACACTGAAGCTTTCTTT; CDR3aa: CASSLSGYTEAFF
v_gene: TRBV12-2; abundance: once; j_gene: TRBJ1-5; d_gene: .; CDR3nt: TGTGCAAGTGGAAGGGGGGCGGGGAATCAGCCCCAGCATTTT; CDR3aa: CASGRGAGNQPQHF
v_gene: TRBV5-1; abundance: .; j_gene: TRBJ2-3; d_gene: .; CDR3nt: TGCGCCAGCAGCTTGGAGGGGGGCTCCCAAGATACGCAGTATTTT; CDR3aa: CASSLEGGSQDTQYF
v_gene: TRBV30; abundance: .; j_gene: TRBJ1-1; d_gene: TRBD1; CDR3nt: TGTGCCTGGAGTTATCAGGGGGGAACTGAAGCTTTCTTT; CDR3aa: CAWSYQGGTEAFF
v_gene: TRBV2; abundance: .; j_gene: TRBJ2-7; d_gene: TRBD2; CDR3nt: TGTGCCAGCAGGATGGGAGGGACCTACGAGCAGTACTTC; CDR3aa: CASRMGGTYEQYF
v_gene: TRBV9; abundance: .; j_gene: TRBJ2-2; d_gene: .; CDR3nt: TGTGCCAGCAGCGTAGCTACGGGGTGGGCAGGCACCGGGGAGCTGTTTTTT; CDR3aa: CASSVATGWAGTGELFF
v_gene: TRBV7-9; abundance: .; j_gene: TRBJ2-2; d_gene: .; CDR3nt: TGTGCCAGCAGCCGGGGCACCGGGGAGCTGTTTTTT; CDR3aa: CASSRGTGELFF
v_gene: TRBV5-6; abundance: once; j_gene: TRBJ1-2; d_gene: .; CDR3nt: TGTGCCAGGGACGGACCTTTAGTGACAGCTAACTATGGCTACACCTTC; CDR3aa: CARDGPLVTANYGYTF
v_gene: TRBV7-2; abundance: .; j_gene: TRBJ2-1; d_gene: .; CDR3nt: TGTGCCAGCAGTTACGGGGGTTACAATGAGCAGTTCTTC; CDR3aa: CASSYGGYNEQFF
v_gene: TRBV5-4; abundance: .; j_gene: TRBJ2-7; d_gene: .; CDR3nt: TGTGCCAGCAGCTTGGGACACAGCTACGAGCAGTACTTC; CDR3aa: CASSLGHSYEQYF
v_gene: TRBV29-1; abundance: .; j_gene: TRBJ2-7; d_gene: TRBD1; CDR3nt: TGCAGCGTCCGCGGACAGGGAAGCTCCTACGAGCAGTACTTC; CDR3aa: CSVRGQGSSYEQYF
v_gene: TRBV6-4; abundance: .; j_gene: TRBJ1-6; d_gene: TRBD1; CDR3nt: TGTGCCAGTTCGCCGGGACAGCAAAGCTCACCCCTCCACTTT; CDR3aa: CASSPGQQSSPLHF
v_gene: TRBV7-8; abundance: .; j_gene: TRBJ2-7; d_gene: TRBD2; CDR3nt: TGTGCCAGCAGCTTAGCGTCTAGCGGGGGGTTCTACTCCTACGAGCAGTACTTC; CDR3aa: CASSLASSGGFYSYEQYF
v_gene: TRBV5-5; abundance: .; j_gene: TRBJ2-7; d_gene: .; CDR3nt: TGTGCCAGCAGCCACCCAAATCCGGGACCGCAGGCCCCCCACGAGCAGTACTTC; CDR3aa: CASSHPNPGPQAPHEQYF
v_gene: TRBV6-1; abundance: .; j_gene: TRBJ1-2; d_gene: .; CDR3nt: TGTGCCAGCAGTGCGACAGTGGCTAACTATGGCTACACCTTC; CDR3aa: CASSATVANYGYTF
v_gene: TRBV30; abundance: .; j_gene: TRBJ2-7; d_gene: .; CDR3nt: TGTGCCTGGAGTGTAGGGGGGTTCCTTGGCGAGCAGTACTTC; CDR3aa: CAWSVGGFLGEQYF
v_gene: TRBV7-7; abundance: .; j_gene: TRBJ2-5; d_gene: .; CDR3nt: TGTGCTAGCAGCCTCTCGAGGATTGGGCAAGAGACCCAGTACTTC; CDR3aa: CASSLSRIGQETQYF
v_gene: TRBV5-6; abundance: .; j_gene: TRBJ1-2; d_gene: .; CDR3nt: TGTGCCAGCAGCTTGGTGATTTTCGGGGATGGCTACACCTTC; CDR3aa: CASSLVIFGDGYTF
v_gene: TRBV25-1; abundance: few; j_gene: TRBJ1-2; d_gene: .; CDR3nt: TGTGCCAGCAGTCACGGGTATGGCTACACCTTC; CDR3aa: CASSHGYGYTF
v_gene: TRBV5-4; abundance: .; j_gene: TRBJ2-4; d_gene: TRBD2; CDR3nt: TGTGCCAGCAGCTTGAGGGCTAGCGGAAACATTCAGTACTTC; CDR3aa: CASSLRASGNIQYF
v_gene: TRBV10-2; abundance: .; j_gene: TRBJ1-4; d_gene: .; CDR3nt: TGCGCCAGCAGTTTACAGGGACTGGCTGGTGAAAAACTGTTTTTT; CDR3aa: CASSLQGLAGEKLFF
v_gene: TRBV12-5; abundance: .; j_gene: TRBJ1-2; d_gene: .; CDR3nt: TGTGCTAGTGGTTTTCAGCACCCCTCTCGGACGCCCAGAGCCTACTATGGCTACACCTTC; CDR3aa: CASGFQHPSRTPRAYYGYTF
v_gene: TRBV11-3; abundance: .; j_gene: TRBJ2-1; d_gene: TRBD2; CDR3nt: TGTGCCAGCAGCCCCGGGACTAGCTCCCAGCAGCAGTTCTTC; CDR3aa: CASSPGTSSQQQFF
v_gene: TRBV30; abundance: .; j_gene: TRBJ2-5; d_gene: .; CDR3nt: TGTGCCTGGAGACAGGCCGGGGCCGGAGAGACCCAGTACTTC; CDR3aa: CAWRQAGAGETQYF
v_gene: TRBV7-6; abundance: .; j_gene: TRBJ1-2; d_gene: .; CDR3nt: TGTGCCAGCAGCTTATCTCGGGAGGATGGCTACACCTTC; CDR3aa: CASSLSREDGYTF
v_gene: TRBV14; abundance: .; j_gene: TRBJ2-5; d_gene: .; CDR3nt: TGTGCCAGCAGCCTTGGACAGTCAGAGACCCAGTACTTC; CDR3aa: CASSLGQSETQYF
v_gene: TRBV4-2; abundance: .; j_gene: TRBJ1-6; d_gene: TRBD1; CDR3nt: TGTGCCAGCAGCGCGCACGACAGGGGGCTTTATTCACCCCTCCACTTT; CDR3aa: CASSAHDRGLYSPLHF
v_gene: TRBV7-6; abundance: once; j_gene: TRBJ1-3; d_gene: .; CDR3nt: TGTGCCAGCAGCTTAAGTCAGTCTGGAAACACCATATATTTT; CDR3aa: CASSLSQSGNTIYF
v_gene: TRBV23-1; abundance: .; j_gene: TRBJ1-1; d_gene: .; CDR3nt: TGCGCCAGCAGTCAATCGGGCCGTAATATGAAGAACACTGAAGCTTTCTTT; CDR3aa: CASSQSGRNMKNTEAFF
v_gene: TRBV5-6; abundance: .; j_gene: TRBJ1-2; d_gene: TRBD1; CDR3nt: TGTGCCAGCAGCTTCGGGACAGGGTTAGGTGATGGCTACACCTTC; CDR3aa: CASSFGTGLGDGYTF
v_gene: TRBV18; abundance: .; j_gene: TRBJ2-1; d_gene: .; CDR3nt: TGTGCCAGCTCCCCCGTCGCGAATGAGCAGTTCTTC; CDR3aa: CASSPVANEQFF
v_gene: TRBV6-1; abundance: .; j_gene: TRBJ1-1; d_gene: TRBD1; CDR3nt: TGTGCCAGCACCCTGACAGGGGTGAACACTGAAGCTTTCTTT; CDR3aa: CASTLTGVNTEAFF
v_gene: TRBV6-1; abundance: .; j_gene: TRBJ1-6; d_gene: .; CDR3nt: TGTGCCAGCAGTGAAGCAGGGGAACATTCACCCCTCCACTTT; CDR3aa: CASSEAGEHSPLHF
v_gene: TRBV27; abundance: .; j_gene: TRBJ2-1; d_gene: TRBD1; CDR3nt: TGTGCCAGCAGTCCCCGGACAGGGTTTTACAATGAGCAGTTCTTC; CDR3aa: CASSPRTGFYNEQFF
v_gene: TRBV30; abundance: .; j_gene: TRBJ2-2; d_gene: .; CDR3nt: TGTGCCTGGACTAGGAACACCGGGGAGCTGTTTTTT; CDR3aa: CAWTRNTGELFF
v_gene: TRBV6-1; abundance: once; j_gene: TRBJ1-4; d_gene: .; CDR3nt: TGTGCCAGCAGCAGTATCGGGGACGGTGAAAAACTGTTTTTT; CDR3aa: CASSSIGDGEKLFF
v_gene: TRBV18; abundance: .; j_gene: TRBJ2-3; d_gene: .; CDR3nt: TGTGCCAGCTCACCACCGTCCGGGGAGGCAGATACGCAGTATTTT; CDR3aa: CASSPPSGEADTQYF
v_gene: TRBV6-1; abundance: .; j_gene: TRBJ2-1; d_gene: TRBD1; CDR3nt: TGTGCCAGCAGTGAAGGGGGGACAGCGAAGCAGTTCTTC; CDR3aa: CASSEGGTAKQFF
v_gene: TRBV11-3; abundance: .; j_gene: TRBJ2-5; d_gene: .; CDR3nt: TGTGCCAGCAGCTTAGGGGCAGTTGGGGAAGGCGAGACCCAGTACTTC; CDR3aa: CASSLGAVGEGETQYF
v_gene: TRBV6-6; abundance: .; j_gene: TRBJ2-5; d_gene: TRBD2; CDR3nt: TGTGCCAGCAGGGGACTAGCGGAAGAGACCCAGTACTTC; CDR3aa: CASRGLAEETQYF
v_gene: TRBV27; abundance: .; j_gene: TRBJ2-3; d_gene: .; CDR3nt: TGTGCCAGCAGTTTGGATGGAGGGAGGAGGCAGTATTTT; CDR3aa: CASSLDGGRRQYF
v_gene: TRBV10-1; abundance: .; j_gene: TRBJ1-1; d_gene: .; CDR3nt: TGCGCCAGCCGAACAGCTATGAACACTGAAGCTTTCTTT; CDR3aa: CASRTAMNTEAFF
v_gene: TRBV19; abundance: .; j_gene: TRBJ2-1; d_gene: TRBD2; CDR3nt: TGTGCCAGTAGTAACGGGGGGGGCGGATACAATGAGCAGTTCTTC; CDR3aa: CASSNGGGGYNEQFF
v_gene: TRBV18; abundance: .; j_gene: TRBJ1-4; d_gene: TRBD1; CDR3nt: TGTGCCAGCTCACCAGGACAGGAGATTGAAAAACTGTTTTTT; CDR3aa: CASSPGQEIEKLFF